One sample yielded the 10 T cell receptor beta chains listed below, sequenced in a study of blood T cell repertoires in COVID-19. The protocol was immunoSEQ multiplex PCR, while the TCRdb copy is restricted to in-frame clones and leaves out a portion. The sample carries some 200,000 clones, roughly 88% recorded once. Sequencing was done on a sample of peripheral blood. The receptors were sampled from a woman in her thirties or forties who had recovered from COVID-19.

The chain couples TRBV6-2 or TRBV6-3 to TRBJ1-1, with D uncertain. Per the germline V gene, CDR1 is MNHEY and CDR2 is SVGEGT. The V and J ends lost 2 bases and 0 bases respectively, with 10 bases between them. CDR3 length: 15 residues. This CDR3 is CASSYPSQVNTEAFF. CDR3 coding DNA: TGTGCCAGCAGTTACCCCTCCCAGGTGAACACTGAAGCTTTCTTT.

This clone has only a few counts. The gene calls are TRBV18 and TRBJ2-7; 9 bases are a match to TRBD1. CDR1 KGHSH and CDR2 LQKENI come from the germline V gene. The V gene end was trimmed by 6 bases and the J gene end by 6 bases; junction bases not matched to a gene: 6. This CDR3 spans 13 amino acids. CDR3 protein: CASSDGQGREQYF. The DNA for the CDR3 is TGTGCCAGCTCCGACGGACAGGGGCGCGAGCAGTACTTC. Full variable domain (remainder filled in from reference TRBV18 and TRBJ2-7): NAGVMQNPRHLVRRRGQEARLRCSPMKGHSHVYWYRQLPEEGLKFMVYLQKENIIDESGMPKERFSAEFPKEGPSILRIQQVVRGDSAAYFCASSDGQGREQYFGPGTRLTVT.

This chain uses TRBV5-3 with TRBJ2-4; D possibly corresponds to TRBD1 (6 bases). TRBV5-3 is reported as an ORF; its role is uncertain. This CDR3 comprises 16 residues. The V end was cut by 0 bases, the J end by 6 bases, with 16 bases between. The CDR3 DNA reads TGTGCCAGAAGCTTGGCGGGCACAGGGTATCGAAACATTCAGTACTTC. Translation: CARSLAGTGYRNIQYF.

The V call is TRBV7-9, the J call TRBJ1-4; D remains ambiguous. The CDR3 sequence is 14 residues long. Between the trimmed V and J ends, which lost 5 bases and 0 bases, there was a span of 7 bases. Germline values: CDR1 SEHNR, CDR2 FQNEAQ (reference sequence). The CDR3 DNA is TGTGCCAGCAGCATGGACTCAACTAATGAAAAACTGTTTTTT. Translation: CASSMDSTNEKLFF. Drawing the rest from reference TRBV7-9 and TRBJ1-4, the complete variable domain is DTGVSQNPRHKITKRGQNVTFRCDPISEHNRLYWYRQTLGQGPEFLTYFQNEAQLEKSRLLSDRFSAERPKGSFSTLEIQRTEQGDSAMYLCASSMDSTNEKLFFGSGTQLSVL.

The chain recombines TRBV6-5 with TRBJ2-7; a weak D match, TRBD1 (5 bases). Deletions cut 9 bases from V and 2 bases from J, with 14 bases between. This CDR3 has 13 residues. Germline lookup yields CDR1 MNHEY and CDR2 SVGAGI. CDR3 nucleotide sequence: TGTGCCAGTCGAAGAGACAGTCCCTACGAGCAGTACTTC. This codes for CASRRDSPYEQYF.

The chain uses TRBV5-6 and TRBJ2-7, with D tentatively TRBD2 (5 bases). Germline assignment: CDR1 SGHDT and CDR2 YYEEEE. CDR3 size: 13 residues. Trimming stripped 0 bases from V and 7 bases from J, with 11 bases between. Here the CDR3 DNA reads TGTGCCAGCAGCTTGGGGACTTTCGGGGAGCAGTACTTC. This sequence encodes CASSLGTFGEQYF. Drawing the rest from reference TRBV5-6 and TRBJ2-7, the complete variable domain is DAGVTQSPTHLIKTRGQQVTLRCSPKSGHDTVSWYQQALGQGPQFIFQYYEEEERQRGNFPDRFSGHQFPNYSSELNVNALLLGDSALYLCASSLGTFGEQYFGPGTRLTVT.

This chain uses TRBV6-5 with TRBJ2-3; no definite D call. This CDR3 has 15 residues. With 8 bases removed from V and 0 bases from J, the gap between germline ends came to 15 bases. CDR1 is MNHEY, CDR2 SVGAGI, per germline. This CDR3 is CASGRSPSSTDTQYF. Written as DNA, the CDR3 is TGTGCCAGCGGTAGATCCCCTTCTAGCACAGATACGCAGTATTTT.

V usage is TRBV20-1 and J usage is TRBJ1-2; D perhaps matches TRBD1 (6 bases). Germline values: CDR1 DFQATT, CDR2 SNEGSKA (reference sequence). This CDR3 has 11 amino acids. V was cut by 6 bases and J by 12 bases, with 17 bases left in between. The CDR3 DNA follows: TGCAGTGCCGGGCTGACAGGCGCGCACACCTTC. Residues: CSAGLTGAHTF.

V gene TRBV29-1 combines with J gene TRBJ2-5, with 7 bases that match TRBD2. The CDR3 spans 14 residues. V dropped 4 bases and J dropped 6; count of bases not matched to a gene: 11. CDR1 and CDR2 (germline): SQVTM, ANQGSEA. CDR3 coding DNA: TGCAGCGTTGGTAAAGGGAGGGGTGGGCAGACCCAGTACTTC. It is translated as CSVGKGRGGQTQYF.

The gene calls are TRBV19 and TRBJ1-3; 7 bases align to TRBD1. V was pared by 3 bases and J by 0 bases, with 5 bases of the junction left unmatched. The CDR3 totals 16 residues. CDR1 and CDR2 (germline): LNHDA, SQIVND (reference sequence). The CDR3 DNA follows: TGTGCCAGTAGTATCTCCGGGACAGCCTCTGGAAACACCATATATTTT. Amino acids: CASSISGTASGNTIYF.